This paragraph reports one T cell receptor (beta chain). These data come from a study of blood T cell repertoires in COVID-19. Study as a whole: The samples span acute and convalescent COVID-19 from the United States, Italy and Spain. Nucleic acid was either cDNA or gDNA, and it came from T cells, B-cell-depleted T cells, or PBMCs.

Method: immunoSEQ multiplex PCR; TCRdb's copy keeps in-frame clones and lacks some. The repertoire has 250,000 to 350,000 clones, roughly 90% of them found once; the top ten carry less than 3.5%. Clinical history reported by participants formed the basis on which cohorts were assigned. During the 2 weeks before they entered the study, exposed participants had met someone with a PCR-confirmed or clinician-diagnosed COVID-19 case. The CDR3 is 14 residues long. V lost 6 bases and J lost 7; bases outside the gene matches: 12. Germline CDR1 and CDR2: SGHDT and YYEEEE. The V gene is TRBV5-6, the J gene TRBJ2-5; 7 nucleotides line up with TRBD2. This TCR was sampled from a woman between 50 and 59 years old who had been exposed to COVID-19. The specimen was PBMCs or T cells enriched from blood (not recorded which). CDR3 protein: CASTPRLAVATQYF. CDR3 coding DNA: TGTGCCAGCACCCCACGCCTAGCGGTTGCGACCCAGTACTTC.